One sample yielded the 32 T cell receptor beta chains listed below, sequenced in a study of cytomegalovirus exposure and HLA in healthy donors. Amplification used 60 Vbeta primers and 13 Jbeta primers. Measured with immunoSEQ multiplex PCR; TCRdb has only the in-frame clones, and not every one. Of tens of thousands of clones detected, around 75% appear once; the ten largest clones hold about an eighth. The sequenced sample was PBMCs. The receptors were sampled from a man between 65 and 85 years old in good health and CMV-seronegative.

The chain uses TRBV18 and TRBJ2-7; 8 nucleotides line up with TRBD1. Germline lookup yields CDR1 KGHSH and CDR2 LQKENI. The V and J ends lost 3 bases and 2 bases, in that order; junction bases with no gene match: 6. The CDR3 sequence is 15 residues long. The CDR3 nucleotides are TGTGCCAGCTCACCCCGGGACAGGTATCCCTACGAGCAGTACTTC. As protein: CASSPRDRYPYEQYF.

The chain combines TRBV7-2 with TRBJ1-4, with D unresolved. Germline values: CDR1 SGHTA, CDR2 FQGNSA. Trimming stripped 2 bases from V and 0 bases from J, with 10 bases between. CDR3 length: 16 residues. CDR3 loop: CASSLMAPTTNEKLFF. The CDR3 nucleotides read TGTGCCAGCAGCTTAATGGCACCGACAACTAATGAAAAACTGTTTTTT. Variable domain in full (rest from reference TRBV7-2 and TRBJ1-4): GAGVSQSPSNKVTEKGKDVELRCDPISGHTALYWYRQSLGQGLEFLIYFQGNSAPDKSGLPSDRFSAERTGGSVSTLTIQRTQQEDSAVYLCASSLMAPTTNEKLFFGSGTQLSVL.

This clone appeared a single time. The gene calls are TRBV11-2 and TRBJ2-3, with 15 positions matching TRBD2. Trimming at V came to 8 bases and at J to 3 bases, leaving 9 bases not matched to a gene. CDR1 SGHAT and CDR2 FQNNGV come from the germline V gene. The CDR3 length is 17 residues. The CDR3, as DNA: TGTGCCAGCTCTCTAGGACTAGCGGGAGGGCTTACAGATACGCAGTATTTT. Its protein product is CASSLGLAGGLTDTQYF.

The gene calls are TRBV18 and TRBJ1-5; D gene ambiguous. Germline CDR1 KGHSH, CDR2 LQKENI. Trimming shortened V by 3 bases and J by 0 bases, and 9 bases separated the two germline ends. This CDR3 spans 15 amino acids. Written as DNA, the CDR3 is TGTGCCAGCTCACCGGGCAAGCATAGCAATCAGCCCCAGCATTTT. Amino acids: CASSPGKHSNQPQHF.

V is TRBV28 and J is TRBJ1-5; TRBD1 agrees at 7 bases. The CDR3 is 16 residues long. V shed 6 bases and J 6 bases; nucleotides not matched to a gene: 14. Per germline, CDR1 MDHEN and CDR2 SYDVKM. CDR3 loop: CASSRGGGGVSQPQHF. The CDR3 DNA follows: TGTGCCAGCAGCCGGGGAGGAGGGGGCGTAAGTCAGCCCCAGCATTTT.

The chain is built from TRBV7-9 and TRBJ2-5; 7 bases align to TRBD1. V dropped 4 bases and J dropped 2; count of bases not matched to a gene: 4. The CDR3 sequence is 14 residues long. From germline, CDR1 is SEHNR and CDR2 FQNEAQ (reference sequence). CDR3: CASSSRGFQETQYF. In DNA, the CDR3 is TGTGCCAGCAGCTCCAGGGGGTTTCAAGAGACCCAGTACTTC.

The rearrangement joins TRBV5-5 to TRBJ2-5; 7 bases are a match to TRBD2. The J segment lost 3 bases and the V segment lost 6 bases, leaving 5 bases of the junction unmatched. The germline gives CDR1 SGHKS, CDR2 YYEKEE (reference sequence). The CDR3 length is 13 residues. CDR3 loop: CASTLGGKETQYF. DNA for the CDR3: TGTGCCAGCACCCTGGGAGGGAAAGAGACCCAGTACTTC. Looking up the rest from reference TRBV5-5 and TRBJ2-5 gives the full variable domain: DAGVTQSPTHLIKTRGQQVTLRCSPISGHKSVSWYQQVLGQGPQFIFQYYEKEERGRGNFPDRFSARQFPNYSSELNVNALLLGDSALYLCASTLGGKETQYFGPGTRLLVL.

A few counts support this clone. V and J are TRBV2 and TRBJ1-1, with D maybe TRBD1 (6 bases). Trimming cost V 7 bases and J 2 bases, with 11 bases left between them. Germline assignment: CDR1 SNHLY and CDR2 FYNNEI. CDR3 length: 13 amino acids. CDR3 in amino acids: CASKGHPNTEAFF. The DNA of the CDR3 is TGTGCCAGCAAGGGACATCCTAACACTGAAGCTTTCTTT.

The CDR3 bases are TGTGCCAGCAGCCCCCCCGGGGTAGGCTACTATGGCTACACCTTC. Its protein product is CASSPPGVGYYGYTF. The V call is TRBV7-9, the J call TRBJ1-2, with D unclear. CDR1 is SEHNR, CDR2 FQNEAQ, per germline (reference sequence). The CDR3 has 15 residues. V lost 5 bases, J lost 3 bases, and 16 bases lay in between. Drawing the rest from reference TRBV7-9 and TRBJ1-2, the complete variable domain is DTGVSQNPRHKITKRGQNVTFRCDPISEHNRLYWYRQTLGQGPEFLTYFQNEAQLEKSRLLSDRFSAERPKGSFSTLEIQRTEQGDSAMYLCASSPPGVGYYGYTFGSGTRLTVV.

There are a few counts of this clone. V and J are TRBV27 and TRBJ1-1, with D possibly matching TRBD1 (5 bases). Germline values: CDR1 MNHEY, CDR2 SMNVEV (reference sequence). The CDR3 loop spans 12 amino acids. Between the trimmed V and J ends, which lost 8 bases and 4 bases, there was a span of 11 bases. The CDR3 nucleotides read TGTGCCAGCCAGGGTAGGGGCACTGAAGCTTTCTTT. It codes for CASQGRGTEAFF.

The V gene is TRBV6-5, the J gene TRBJ1-3; D is unresolved. The V end lost 3 bases, the J end lost 0 bases, and 3 bases lay between the germline ends. Germline V gene data show CDR1 as MNHEY and CDR2 as SVGAGI. This CDR3 spans 13 amino acids. The CDR3, as DNA: TGTGCCAGCAGTTATAGCTCTGGAAACACCATATATTTT. Translated, it gives CASSYSSGNTIYF.

The J gene is TRBJ2-2, the V gene TRBV29-1; TRBD1 matches at 10 bases. The CDR3 spans 15 residues. The trim removed 4 bases at V and 4 bases at J, leaving 6 bases unmatched. The V gene's germline CDR1 is SQVTM and CDR2 ANQGSEA. CDR3 loop: CSVGRQGAGTGELFF. As DNA, the CDR3 is TGCAGCGTTGGGAGACAGGGGGCGGGCACCGGGGAGCTGTTTTTT.

This clone was counted between two and nine times. Here the CDR3 reads CASSLTGSSKGTEAFF. CDR3 DNA: TGTGCCAGCAGCTTAACGGGGTCCTCGAAGGGCACTGAAGCTTTCTTT. The V and J genes are TRBV5-6 and TRBJ1-1; D remains unclear. Germline loops: CDR1 SGHDT, CDR2 YYEEEE. The CDR3 runs to 16 residues. V lost 2 bases and J lost 4, with 18 bases in between.

CDR3 sequence reads: CASSVGQGASSGNTIYF. CDR3 DNA sequence: TGTGCCAGCAGCGTAGGCCAGGGGGCGAGTTCTGGAAACACCATATATTTT. The chain employs TRBV9 and TRBJ1-3; 8 positions match TRBD1. This CDR3 spans 17 amino acids. Germline-derived CDR1 and CDR2 are SGDLS and YYNGEE. Trimming took 0 bases from V and 1 from J; bases not matched to a gene: 6. Supplemented by reference TRBV9 and TRBJ1-3, the full variable domain reads DSGVTQTPKHLITATGQRVTLRCSPRSGDLSVYWYQQSLDQGLQFLIQYYNGEERAKGNILERFSAQQFPDLHSELNLSSLELGDSALYFCASSVGQGASSGNTIYFGEGSWLTVV.

V usage is TRBV28 and J usage is TRBJ1-2; tentatively, D is TRBD1 (6 bases). The CDR3 has 14 residues. From germline, CDR1 is MDHEN and CDR2 SYDVKM. Trimming took 5 bases from V and 7 from J, leaving 17 bases between them. The CDR3 here is CASSLHGQSAGYTF. Written as DNA, the CDR3 is TGTGCCAGCAGTCTACACGGACAGTCTGCTGGCTACACCTTC.

J is TRBJ2-7 and V is TRBV19, with 7 nucleotides matching TRBD1. Unmatched junction bases numbered 5, after V lost 3 bases and J lost 0 bases. CDR1 and CDR2 (germline): LNHDA, SQIVND (reference sequence). The CDR3 extends over 15 amino acids. The CDR3 DNA follows: TGTGCCAGTAGTATTACAGGGGTTGGCTCCTACGAGCAGTACTTC. Residues: CASSITGVGSYEQYF.

This chain uses TRBV7-2 with TRBJ2-3; perhaps TRBD2 as D (5 bases). This CDR3 comprises 15 residues. Germline values: CDR1 SGHTA, CDR2 FQGNSA. With 1 base removed from V and 3 bases from J, the gap between germline ends came to 11 bases. The CDR3 region is CASSLVVGVTDTQYF. CDR3 in DNA: TGTGCCAGCAGCTTAGTGGTGGGAGTAACAGATACGCAGTATTTT.

The J gene is TRBJ2-5, the V gene TRBV2; a possible D gene is TRBD2 (7 bases). There are 16 residues in the CDR3. Germline CDR1 reads SNHLY; CDR2 reads FYNNEI. The V end lost 6 bases, the J end lost 1 base, and 18 bases lay between the germline ends. The CDR3 loop reads CASRLGYGGPQETQYF. CDR3 coding DNA: TGTGCCAGCAGGTTGGGGTACGGGGGGCCCCAAGAGACCCAGTACTTC.

The chain couples TRBV30 to TRBJ1-5, with D possibly being TRBD1 (6 bases). The CDR3 has 18 amino acids. Trimming pared 0 bases from V and 0 bases from J, leaving 18 bases between. Germline V CDR1 and CDR2: GTSNPN, SVGIG (reference sequence). The CDR3 DNA is TGTGCCTGGAGTGTACGGGGGCGGGGGCGAAATAGCAATCAGCCCCAGCATTTT. This translates into CAWSVRGRGRNSNQPQHF. The full variable domain, completed using reference TRBV30 and TRBJ1-5, is SQTIHQWPATLVQPVGSPLSLECTVEGTSNPNLYWYRQAAGRGLQLLFYSVGIGQISSEVPQNLSASRPQDRQFILSSKKLLLSDSGFYLCAWSVRGRGRNSNQPQHFGDGTRLSIL.

V is TRBV29-1 and J is TRBJ1-5; D gene uncertain. The CDR3 extends over 12 amino acids. Trimming shortened V by 4 bases and J by 5 bases, and 9 bases separated the two germline ends. Germline V gene lookup returns CDR1 SQVTM and CDR2 ANQGSEA. CDR3 in amino acids: CSVGEGYQPQHF. DNA of the CDR3: TGCAGCGTTGGGGAGGGATATCAGCCCCAGCATTTT.

This clone turned up a few times. This chain joins TRBV7-2 and TRBJ1-1; D unclear. Germline V lookup: CDR1 SGHTA, CDR2 FQGNSA. The CDR3 is made up of 13 amino acids. Trimming shortened V by 4 bases and J by 1 base, and 7 bases separated the two germline ends. CDR3 sequence reads: CASSSGRNTEAFF. Here the CDR3 DNA reads TGTGCCAGCAGCTCCGGTCGGAACACTGAAGCTTTCTTT.

A few counts support this clone. The chain recombines TRBV20-1 with TRBJ2-3; D not resolved. Germline loops: CDR1 DFQATT, CDR2 SNEGSKA (reference sequence). Trimming shortened V by 2 bases and J by 4 bases, and 4 bases separated the two germline ends. The CDR3 loop spans 11 amino acids. The DNA of the CDR3 is TGCAGTGCTAGATTCGCAGATACGCAGTATTTT. Its translation: CSARFADTQYF.

J is TRBJ2-7 and V is TRBV7-8; TRBD1 matches at 7 bases. Germline-derived CDR1 and CDR2 are SGHVS and FQNEAQ. J gave up 0 bases and V 9 bases, and 11 bases lay outside the gene matches. The CDR3 has 15 residues. The CDR3 protein is CASSPRRGNSYEQYF. The CDR3 bases are TGTGCCAGTTCACCACGCAGGGGGAACTCCTACGAGCAGTACTTC.

This clone was observed a handful of times. The rearrangement uses TRBV5-6 and TRBJ1-2, with D unclear. The ends were cut back, 2 bases at V and 4 bases at J, with 6 bases in the middle. CDR3 length: 12 residues. CDR1 is SGHDT and CDR2 is YYEEEE in the germline V gene. For the CDR3, the DNA is TGTGCCAGCAGCTTCAGCGCCTATGGCTACACCTTC. As protein: CASSFSAYGYTF.

This rearrangement joins TRBV5-1 to TRBJ2-3; 7 positions match TRBD1. Germline CDR1 SGHRS, CDR2 YFSETQ. The CDR3 is made up of 15 amino acids. V gave up 4 bases and J gave up 0 bases; unmatched junction bases: 5. The CDR3 loop reads CASSRTGTSTDTQYF. The CDR3 nucleotides read TGCGCCAGCAGCAGGACAGGCACTAGCACAGATACGCAGTATTTT.

The chain employs TRBV5-5 and TRBJ2-2; 11 bases map to TRBD2. Germline trimming cut 0 bases from V and 6 bases from J; bases unmatched to any gene: 1. Germline CDR1 is SGHKS and CDR2 is YYEKEE (reference sequence). The CDR3 length is 15 residues. CDR3 sequence reads: CASSLGLAGPGELFF. CDR3 in DNA: TGTGCCAGCAGCTTGGGACTAGCGGGACCCGGGGAGCTGTTTTTT.

The J gene is TRBJ2-1, the V gene TRBV14; 8 bases are a match to TRBD2. Germline-derived CDR1 and CDR2 are SGHDN and FVKESK. Trimming took 4 bases from V and 5 from J; bases not matched to a gene: 10. The CDR3 has 16 amino acids. Here the CDR3 DNA reads TGTGCCAGCAGCCCAGCCGGGACTAGGCGGAACAATGAGCAGTTCTTC. It codes for CASSPAGTRRNNEQFF.

This clone came up a few times. This chain uses TRBV10-2 with TRBJ1-1, with 7 nucleotides matching TRBD1. After removal of 2 bases from V and 1 base from J, the junction contained 4 bases not matched to a gene. The germline V gene encodes CDR1 WSHSY and CDR2 SAAADI. There are 15 residues in the CDR3. For the CDR3, the DNA is TGCGCCAGCAGTGAGGTGGGGACAGCGAACACTGAAGCTTTCTTT. Translation: CASSEVGTANTEAFF.

This chain joins TRBV10-3 and TRBJ2-4; perhaps TRBD1 as D (5 bases). Trimming stripped 10 bases from V and 0 bases from J, with 16 bases between. Germline CDR1 ENHRY, CDR2 SYGVKD. CDR3 length: 15 residues. The CDR3 nucleotides are TGTGCCACCGCTGGGGCCCTCCTAGCCAAAAACATTCAGTACTTC. Translated, it gives CATAGALLAKNIQYF.

The rearrangement joins TRBV27 to TRBJ2-1; TRBD2 agrees at 7 bases. J was trimmed by 2 bases and V by 5 bases; bases with no gene match: 0. The CDR3 is 13 residues long. The germline gives CDR1 MNHEY, CDR2 SMNVEV (reference sequence). The CDR3, as DNA: TGTGCCAGCAGTCGGGGGGCCTACAATGAGCAGTTCTTC. Its protein is CASSRGAYNEQFF.

The J gene is TRBJ2-2, the V gene TRBV5-1; TRBD2 matches at 8 bases. Germline CDR1 reads SGHRS; CDR2 reads YFSETQ. The junction had 1 base not matched to a gene; V was cut back by 0 bases and J by 3 bases. The CDR3 consists of 15 residues. The CDR3 DNA is TGCGCCAGCAGCTTGGACGGGGGGGACACCGGGGAGCTGTTTTTT. This sequence encodes CASSLDGGDTGELFF.

The rearrangement joins TRBV30 to TRBJ2-2; 12 nucleotides agree with TRBD2. The CDR3 consists of 18 residues. V shed 3 bases and J 7 bases; nucleotides not matched to a gene: 15. The germline V gene has CDR1 GTSNPN and CDR2 SVGIG (reference sequence). The CDR3 bases are TGTGCCTGGAGACCCTGGGGGCTAGCGGGAGGGCCTCACGGGGAGCTGTTTTTT. It is translated as CAWRPWGLAGGPHGELFF.